What follows describes a single T cell receptor (beta chain). Per germline, CDR1 MNHNS and CDR2 SASEGT. V lost 3 bases and J lost 0, with 17 bases in between. The CDR3 runs to 17 residues. The data belong to a study of regulatory T cells in long-lasting Graves disease. The TCR beta library used iRepertoire HTBI primers with Arm-PCR amplification of CDR3. MiXCR, applied by TCRdb to the multiplex PCR reads, yields one record per CDR3 protein. Of roughly 400,000 distinct CDR3 sequences listed, 21% are singletons. The time point denotes: persistent/refractory GD, antithyroid drugs over 5 years with positive TRAb. PBMCs were the source of the RNA used for TCR sequencing.

The sample in question was peripheral blood mononuclear cells (PBMCs), obtained when the disease was refractory, from a patient treated with antithyroid drugs. The TCR was taken from a female donor with Graves disease. V and J are TRBV6-1 and TRBJ2-5; D may be TRBD1 or TRBD2 (5 bases each). The DNA for the CDR3 is TGTGCCAGCAGTGAGGTCGGCCAGGGACGGTACCAAGAGACCCAGTACTTC. As protein: CASSEVGQGRYQETQYF.